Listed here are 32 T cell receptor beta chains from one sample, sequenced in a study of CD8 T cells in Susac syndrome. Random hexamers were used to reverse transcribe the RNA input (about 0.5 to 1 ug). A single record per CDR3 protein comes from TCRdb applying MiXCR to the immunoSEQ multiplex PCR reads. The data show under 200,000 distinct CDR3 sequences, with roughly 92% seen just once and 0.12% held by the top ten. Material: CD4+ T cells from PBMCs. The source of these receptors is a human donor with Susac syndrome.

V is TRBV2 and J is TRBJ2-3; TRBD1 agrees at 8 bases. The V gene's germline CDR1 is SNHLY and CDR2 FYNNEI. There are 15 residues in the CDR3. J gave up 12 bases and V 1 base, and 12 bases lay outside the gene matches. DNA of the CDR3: TGTGCCAGCAGTGAAGTCGACCGTGGACAGGGTAACCAGTATTTT. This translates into CASSEVDRGQGNQYF.

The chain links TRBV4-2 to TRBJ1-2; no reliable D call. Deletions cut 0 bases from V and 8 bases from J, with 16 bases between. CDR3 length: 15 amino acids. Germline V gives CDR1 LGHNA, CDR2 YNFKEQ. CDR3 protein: CASSQDPGSTGGYTF. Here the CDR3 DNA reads TGTGCCAGCAGCCAAGATCCGGGTTCCACCGGCGGCTACACCTTC.

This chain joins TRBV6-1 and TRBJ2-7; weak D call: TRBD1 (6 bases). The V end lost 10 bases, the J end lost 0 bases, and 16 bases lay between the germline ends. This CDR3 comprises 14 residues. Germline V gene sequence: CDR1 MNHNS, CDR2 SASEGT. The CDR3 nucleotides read TGTGCCACCACCCTCGACAGGACCTCCTACGAGCAGTACTTC. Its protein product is CATTLDRTSYEQYF.

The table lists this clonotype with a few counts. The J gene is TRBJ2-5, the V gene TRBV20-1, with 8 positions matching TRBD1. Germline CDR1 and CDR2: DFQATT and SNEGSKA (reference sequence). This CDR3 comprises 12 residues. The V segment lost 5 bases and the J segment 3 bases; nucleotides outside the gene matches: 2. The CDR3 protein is CSAGTGKETQYF. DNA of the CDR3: TGCAGTGCTGGGACAGGAAAAGAGACCCAGTACTTC.

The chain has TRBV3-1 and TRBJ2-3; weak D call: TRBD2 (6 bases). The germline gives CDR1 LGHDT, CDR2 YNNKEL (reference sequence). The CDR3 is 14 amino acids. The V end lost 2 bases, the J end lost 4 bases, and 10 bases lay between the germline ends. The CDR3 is CASSQQGGSDTQYF. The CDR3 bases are TGTGCCAGCAGCCAACAGGGAGGATCAGATACGCAGTATTTT.

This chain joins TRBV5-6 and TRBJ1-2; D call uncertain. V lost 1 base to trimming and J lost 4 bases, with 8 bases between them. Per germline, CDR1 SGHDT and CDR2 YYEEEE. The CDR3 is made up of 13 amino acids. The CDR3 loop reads CASSLTLSYGYTF. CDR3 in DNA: TGTGCCAGCAGCTTGACCCTTTCCTATGGCTACACCTTC.

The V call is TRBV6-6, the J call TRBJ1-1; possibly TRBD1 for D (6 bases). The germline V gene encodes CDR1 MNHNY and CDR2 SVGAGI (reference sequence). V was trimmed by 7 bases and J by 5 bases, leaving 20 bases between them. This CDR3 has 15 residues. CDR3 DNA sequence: TGTGCCAGCACCAGTGGACGGGGGCGGGAGACTGAAGCTTTCTTT. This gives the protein CASTSGRGRETEAFF.

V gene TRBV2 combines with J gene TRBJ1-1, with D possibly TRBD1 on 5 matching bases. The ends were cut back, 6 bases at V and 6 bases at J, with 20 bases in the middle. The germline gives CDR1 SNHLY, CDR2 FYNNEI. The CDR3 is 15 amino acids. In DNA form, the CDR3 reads TGTGCCAGCAGCCTCGACAGCCTTAATGTCGCTGAAGCTTTCTTT. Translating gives CASSLDSLNVAEAFF. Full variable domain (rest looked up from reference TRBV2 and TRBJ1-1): EPEVTQTPSHQVTQMGQEVILRCVPISNHLYFYWYRQILGQKVEFLVSFYNNEISEKSEIFDDQFSVERPDGSNFTLKIRSTKLEDSAMYFCASSLDSLNVAEAFFGQGTRLTVV.

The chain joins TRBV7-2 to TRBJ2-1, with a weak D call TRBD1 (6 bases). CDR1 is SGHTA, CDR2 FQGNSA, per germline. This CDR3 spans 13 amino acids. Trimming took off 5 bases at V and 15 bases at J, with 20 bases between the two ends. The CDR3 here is CASSRLGEPRGFF. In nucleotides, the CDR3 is TGTGCCAGCAGCCGCCTGGGGGAGCCCAGGGGGTTCTTC.

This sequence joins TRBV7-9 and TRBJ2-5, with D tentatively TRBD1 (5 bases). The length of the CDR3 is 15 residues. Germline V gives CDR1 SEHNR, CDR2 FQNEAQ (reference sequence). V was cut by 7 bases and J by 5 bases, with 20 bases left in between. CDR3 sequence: CASTTVQGGSETQYF. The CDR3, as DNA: TGTGCCAGCACAACAGTCCAGGGCGGTTCGGAGACCCAGTACTTC.

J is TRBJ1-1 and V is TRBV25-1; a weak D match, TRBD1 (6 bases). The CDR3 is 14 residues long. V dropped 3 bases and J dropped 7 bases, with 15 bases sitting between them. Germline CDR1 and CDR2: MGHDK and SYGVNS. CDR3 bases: TGTGCCAGCAGTGATACGGGGACAAATATTGAAGCTTTCTTT. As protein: CASSDTGTNIEAFF.

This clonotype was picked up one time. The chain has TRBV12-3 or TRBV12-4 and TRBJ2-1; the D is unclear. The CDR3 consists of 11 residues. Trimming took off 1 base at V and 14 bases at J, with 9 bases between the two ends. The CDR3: CASSLVGREFF. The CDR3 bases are TGTGCCAGCAGTTTAGTTGGGCGCGAGTTCTTC.

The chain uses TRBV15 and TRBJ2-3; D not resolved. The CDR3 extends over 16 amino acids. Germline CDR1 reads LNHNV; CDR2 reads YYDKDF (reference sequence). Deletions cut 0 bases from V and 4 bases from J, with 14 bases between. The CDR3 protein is CATSRDRPRPPDTQYF. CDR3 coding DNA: TGTGCCACCAGCAGAGATAGGCCAAGGCCCCCAGATACGCAGTATTTT. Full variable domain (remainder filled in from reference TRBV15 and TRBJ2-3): DAMVIQNPRYQVTQFGKPVTLSCSQTLNHNVMYWYQQKSSQAPKLLFHYYDKDFNNEADTPDNFQSRRPNTSFCFLDIRSPGLGDTAMYLCATSRDRPRPPDTQYFGPGTRLTVL.

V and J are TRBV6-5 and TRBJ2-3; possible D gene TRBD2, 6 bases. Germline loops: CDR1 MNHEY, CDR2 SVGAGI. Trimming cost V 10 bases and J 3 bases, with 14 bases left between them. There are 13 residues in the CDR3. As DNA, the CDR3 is TGTGCCACCAGGGTGGGAGGAACAGATACGCAGTATTTT. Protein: CATRVGGTDTQYF.

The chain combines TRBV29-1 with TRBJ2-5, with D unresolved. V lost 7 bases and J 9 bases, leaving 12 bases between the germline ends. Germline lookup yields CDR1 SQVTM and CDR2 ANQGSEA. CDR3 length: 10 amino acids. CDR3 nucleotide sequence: TGCAGCGCTACCGCGGCGGCCCAGTACTTC. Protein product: CSATAAAQYF.

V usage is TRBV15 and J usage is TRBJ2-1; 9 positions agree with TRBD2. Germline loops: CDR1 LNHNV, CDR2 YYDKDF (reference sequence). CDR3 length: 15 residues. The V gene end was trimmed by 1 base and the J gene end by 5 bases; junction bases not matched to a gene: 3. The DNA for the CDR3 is TGTGCCACCAGCAGAGGGCTAGCGGGGAACAATGAGCAGTTCTTC. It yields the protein CATSRGLAGNNEQFF.

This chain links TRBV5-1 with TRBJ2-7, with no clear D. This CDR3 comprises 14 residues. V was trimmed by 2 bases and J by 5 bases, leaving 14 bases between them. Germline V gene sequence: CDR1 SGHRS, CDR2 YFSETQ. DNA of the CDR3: TGCGCCAGCAGCTTAGACGGATCTAACGACGAGCAGTACTTC. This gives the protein CASSLDGSNDEQYF.

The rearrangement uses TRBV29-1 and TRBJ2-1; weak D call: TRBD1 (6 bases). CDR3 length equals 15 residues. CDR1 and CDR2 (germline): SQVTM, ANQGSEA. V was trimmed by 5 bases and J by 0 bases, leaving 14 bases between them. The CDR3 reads CSVPPQGSSYNEQFF. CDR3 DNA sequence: TGCAGCGTTCCACCCCAGGGGAGCTCCTACAATGAGCAGTTCTTC.

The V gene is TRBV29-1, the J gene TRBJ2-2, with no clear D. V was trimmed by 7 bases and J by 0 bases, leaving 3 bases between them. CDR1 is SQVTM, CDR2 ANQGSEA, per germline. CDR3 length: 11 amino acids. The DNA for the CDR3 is TGCAGCGCTGCGAACACCGGGGAGCTGTTTTTT. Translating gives CSAANTGELFF.

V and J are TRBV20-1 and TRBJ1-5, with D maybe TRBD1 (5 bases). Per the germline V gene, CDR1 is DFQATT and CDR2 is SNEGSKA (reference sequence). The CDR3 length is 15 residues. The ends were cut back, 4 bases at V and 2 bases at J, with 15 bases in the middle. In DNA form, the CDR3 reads TGCAGTGCTAATCTGGACATTCCTGGCAATCAGCCCCAGCATTTT. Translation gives CSANLDIPGNQPQHF.

In nucleotides, the CDR3 is TGCGCCAGCGTCCCCCTACCGTCCTACAATGAGCAGTTCTTC. This codes for CASVPLPSYNEQFF. V and J are TRBV5-1 and TRBJ2-1, with D uncertain. CDR3 length: 14 amino acids. Germline CDR1 and CDR2: SGHRS and YFSETQ. Trimming shortened V by 7 bases and J by 1 base, and 12 bases separated the two germline ends.

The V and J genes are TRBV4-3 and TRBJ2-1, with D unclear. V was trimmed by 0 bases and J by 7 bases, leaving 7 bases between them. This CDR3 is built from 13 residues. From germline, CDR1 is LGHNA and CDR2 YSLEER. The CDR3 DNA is TGCGCCAGCAGCCAAGAGAGGATGAATGAGCAGTTCTTC. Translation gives CASSQERMNEQFF.

CDR3 nucleotides: TGCAGTGCTACCTCGAGGGGCGCTGAAGCTTTCTTT. This sequence encodes CSATSRGAEAFF. The chain carries TRBV20-1 and TRBJ1-1, with a tentative D call TRBD1 (5 bases). The CDR3 totals 12 residues. CDR1 and CDR2 (germline): DFQATT, SNEGSKA (reference sequence). With 4 bases removed from V and 6 bases from J, the gap between germline ends came to 12 bases.

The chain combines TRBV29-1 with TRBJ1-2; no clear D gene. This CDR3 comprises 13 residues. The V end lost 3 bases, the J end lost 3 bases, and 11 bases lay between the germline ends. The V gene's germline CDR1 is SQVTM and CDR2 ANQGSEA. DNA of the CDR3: TGCAGCGTTGAGGGAGCAGTAGACTATGGCTACACCTTC. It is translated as CSVEGAVDYGYTF.

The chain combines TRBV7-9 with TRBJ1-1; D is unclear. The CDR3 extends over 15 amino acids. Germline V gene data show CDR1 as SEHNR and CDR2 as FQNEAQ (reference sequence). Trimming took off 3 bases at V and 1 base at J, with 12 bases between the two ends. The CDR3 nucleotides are TGTGCCAGCAGCTTTACAACTCGAAAGAACACTGAAGCTTTCTTT. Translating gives CASSFTTRKNTEAFF.

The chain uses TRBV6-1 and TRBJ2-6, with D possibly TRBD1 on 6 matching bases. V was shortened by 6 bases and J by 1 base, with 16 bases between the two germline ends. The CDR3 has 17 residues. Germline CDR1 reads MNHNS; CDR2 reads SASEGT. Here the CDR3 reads CASSLTGPRSGANVLTF. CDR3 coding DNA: TGTGCCAGCAGCTTGACAGGTCCCCGTTCTGGGGCCAACGTCCTGACTTTC.

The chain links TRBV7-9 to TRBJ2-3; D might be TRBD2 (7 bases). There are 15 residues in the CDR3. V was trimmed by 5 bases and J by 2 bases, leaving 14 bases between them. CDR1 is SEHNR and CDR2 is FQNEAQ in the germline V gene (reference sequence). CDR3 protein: CASSPMGGLTDTQYF. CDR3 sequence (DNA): TGTGCCAGCAGCCCAATGGGGGGGCTCACAGATACGCAGTATTTT.

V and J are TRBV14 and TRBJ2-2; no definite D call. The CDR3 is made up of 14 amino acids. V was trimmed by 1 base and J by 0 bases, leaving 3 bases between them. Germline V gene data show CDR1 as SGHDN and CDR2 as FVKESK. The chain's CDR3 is CASSQGANTGELFF. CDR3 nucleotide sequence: TGTGCCAGCAGCCAAGGAGCGAACACCGGGGAGCTGTTTTTT.

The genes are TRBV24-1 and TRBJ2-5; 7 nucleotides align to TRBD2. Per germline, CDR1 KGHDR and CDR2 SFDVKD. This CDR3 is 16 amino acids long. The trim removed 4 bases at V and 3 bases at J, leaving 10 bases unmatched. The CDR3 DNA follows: TGTGCCACCAGTGACGGGGGGAGGCGACAAGAAGAGACCCAGTACTTC. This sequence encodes CATSDGGRRQEETQYF.

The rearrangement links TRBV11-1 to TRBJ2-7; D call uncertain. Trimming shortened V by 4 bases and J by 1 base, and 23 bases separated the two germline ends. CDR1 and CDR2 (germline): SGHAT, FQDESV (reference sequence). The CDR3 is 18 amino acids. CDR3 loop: CASSSSPLAGDTSYEQYF. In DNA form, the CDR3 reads TGTGCCAGCAGCTCGTCCCCCTTGGCAGGAGACACTTCCTACGAGCAGTACTTC.

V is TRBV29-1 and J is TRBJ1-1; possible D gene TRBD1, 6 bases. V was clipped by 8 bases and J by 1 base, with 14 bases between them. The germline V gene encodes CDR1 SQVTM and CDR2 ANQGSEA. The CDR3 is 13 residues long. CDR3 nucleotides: TGCAGCTTCTGGAGGGGGGGGAACACTGAAGCTTTCTTT. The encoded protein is CSFWRGGNTEAFF.

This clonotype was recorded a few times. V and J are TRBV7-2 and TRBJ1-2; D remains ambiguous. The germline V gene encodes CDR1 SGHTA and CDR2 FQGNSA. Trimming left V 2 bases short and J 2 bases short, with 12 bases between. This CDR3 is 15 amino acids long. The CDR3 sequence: CASSLQPEENYGYTF. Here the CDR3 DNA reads TGTGCCAGCAGCTTACAGCCAGAAGAAAACTATGGCTACACCTTC.